The following is a TCR beta chain sequence with its context. Antigen unknown. The sample is drawn from a study of cytomegalovirus exposure and HLA in healthy donors. Study-wide points: In an earlier analysis, productive rearrangement rates for most beta V segments clustered near 87% or 30%. Researchers reported in a later analysis that a missense DCLRE1C variant was tied to TCR beta V- and J-gene trimming.

The study ran its PCR with 60 Vbeta and 13 Jbeta primers. Per the authors' pipeline: Among the unique TCR beta chains that a later analysis counted, 70 million to 85 million in all, 9.5 million to 11 million were shared. TCRdb keeps only in-frame clones here, not all; method: immunoSEQ multiplex PCR. D and trimming were read from the DNA, whereas the V and J calls and clone size are those reported in that table. The sample comprises approximately 150,000 clones, around 80% of which are singletons, and less than 3% rests with the top ten. This CDR3 spans 14 amino acids. Germline assignment: CDR1 SGHTA and CDR2 FQGNSA. V lost 2 bases and J 1 base, leaving 8 bases between the germline ends.

This chain uses TRBV7-2 with TRBJ1-1; D is ambiguous. The TCR comes from a young woman in good health and CMV-seronegative. Sequencing input: PBMCs. The CDR3 sequence: CASSLSLGNTEAFF. The CDR3 region has the DNA TGTGCCAGCAGCTTATCTCTCGGGAACACTGAAGCTTTCTTT. Looking up the rest from reference TRBV7-2 and TRBJ1-1 gives the full variable domain: GAGVSQSPSNKVTEKGKDVELRCDPISGHTALYWYRQSLGQGLEFLIYFQGNSAPDKSGLPSDRFSAERTGGSVSTLTIQRTQQEDSAVYLCASSLSLGNTEAFFGQGTRLTVV.